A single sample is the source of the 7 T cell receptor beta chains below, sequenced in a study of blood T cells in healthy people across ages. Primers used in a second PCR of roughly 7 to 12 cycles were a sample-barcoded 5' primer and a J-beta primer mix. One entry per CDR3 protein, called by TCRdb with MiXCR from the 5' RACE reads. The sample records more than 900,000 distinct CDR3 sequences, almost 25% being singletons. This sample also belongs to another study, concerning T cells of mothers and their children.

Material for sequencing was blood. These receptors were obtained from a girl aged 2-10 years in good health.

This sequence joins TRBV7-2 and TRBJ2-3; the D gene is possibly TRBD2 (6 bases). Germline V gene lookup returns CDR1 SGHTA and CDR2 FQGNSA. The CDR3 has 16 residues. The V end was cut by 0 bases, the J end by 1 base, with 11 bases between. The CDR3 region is CASSLAARGGTDTQYF. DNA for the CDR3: TGTGCCAGCAGCTTAGCGGCGCGGGGAGGCACAGATACGCAGTATTTT.

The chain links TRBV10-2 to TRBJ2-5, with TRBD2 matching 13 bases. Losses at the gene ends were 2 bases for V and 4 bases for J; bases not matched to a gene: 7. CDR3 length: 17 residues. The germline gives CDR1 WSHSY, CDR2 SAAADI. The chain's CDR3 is CASSEGRGLAGRETQYF. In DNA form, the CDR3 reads TGCGCCAGCAGTGAGGGGAGGGGACTAGCGGGACGAGAGACCCAGTACTTC.

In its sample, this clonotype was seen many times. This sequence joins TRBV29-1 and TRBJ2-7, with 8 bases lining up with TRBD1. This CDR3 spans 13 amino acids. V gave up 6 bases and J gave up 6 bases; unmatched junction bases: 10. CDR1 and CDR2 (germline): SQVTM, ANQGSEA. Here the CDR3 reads CSVLLAGGSEQYF. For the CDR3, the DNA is TGCAGCGTCCTGTTGGCAGGGGGCAGCGAGCAGTACTTC.

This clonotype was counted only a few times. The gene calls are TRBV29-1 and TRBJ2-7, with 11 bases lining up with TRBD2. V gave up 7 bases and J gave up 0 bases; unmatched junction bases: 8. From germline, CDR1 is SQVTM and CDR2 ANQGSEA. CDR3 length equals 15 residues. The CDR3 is CSASGLAVNSYEQYF. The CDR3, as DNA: TGCAGCGCCTCGGGACTAGCGGTAAACTCCTACGAGCAGTACTTC.

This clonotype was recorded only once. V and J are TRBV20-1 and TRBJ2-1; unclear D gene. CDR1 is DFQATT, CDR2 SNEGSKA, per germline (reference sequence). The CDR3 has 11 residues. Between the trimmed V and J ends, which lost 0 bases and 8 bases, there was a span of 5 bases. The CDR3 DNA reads TGCAGTGCTAGAGATCGGTATGAGCAGTTCTTC. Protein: CSARDRYEQFF.

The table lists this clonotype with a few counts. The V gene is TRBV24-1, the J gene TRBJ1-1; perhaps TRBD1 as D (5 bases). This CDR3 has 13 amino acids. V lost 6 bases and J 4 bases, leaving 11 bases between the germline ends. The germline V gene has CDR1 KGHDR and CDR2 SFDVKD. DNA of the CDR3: TGTGCCACCAGTCCGGGGGTGGGCACTGAAGCTTTCTTT. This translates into CATSPGVGTEAFF.

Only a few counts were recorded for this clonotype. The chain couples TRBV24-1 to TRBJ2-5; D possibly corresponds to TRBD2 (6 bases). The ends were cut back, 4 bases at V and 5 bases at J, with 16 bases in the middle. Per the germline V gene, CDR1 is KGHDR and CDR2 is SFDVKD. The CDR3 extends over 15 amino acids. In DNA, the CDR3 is TGTGCCACCAGTGAAGCAGGAGGGCCGGGGGAGACCCAGTACTTC. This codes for CATSEAGGPGETQYF.